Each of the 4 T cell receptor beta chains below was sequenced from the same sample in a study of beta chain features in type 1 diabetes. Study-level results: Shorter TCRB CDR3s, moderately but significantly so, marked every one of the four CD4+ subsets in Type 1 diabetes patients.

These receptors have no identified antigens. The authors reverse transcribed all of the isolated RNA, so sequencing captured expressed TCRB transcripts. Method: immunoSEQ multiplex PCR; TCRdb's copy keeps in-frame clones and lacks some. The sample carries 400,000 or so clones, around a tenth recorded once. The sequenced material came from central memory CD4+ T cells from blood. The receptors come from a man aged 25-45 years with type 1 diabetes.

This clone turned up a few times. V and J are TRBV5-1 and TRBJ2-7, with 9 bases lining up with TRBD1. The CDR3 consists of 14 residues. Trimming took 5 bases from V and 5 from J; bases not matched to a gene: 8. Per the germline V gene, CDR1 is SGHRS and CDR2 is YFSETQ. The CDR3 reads CASSARDREDEQYF. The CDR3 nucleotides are TGCGCCAGCAGTGCCCGGGACAGGGAAGACGAGCAGTACTTC.

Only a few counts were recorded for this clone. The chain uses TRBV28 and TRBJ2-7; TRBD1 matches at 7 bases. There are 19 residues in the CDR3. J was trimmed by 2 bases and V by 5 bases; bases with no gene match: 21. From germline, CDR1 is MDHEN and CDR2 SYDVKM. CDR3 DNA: TGTGCCAGCAGTCCCGGCCTCCTGCGCCGGGACAGAGTTCCCTACGAGCAGTACTTC. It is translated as CASSPGLLRRDRVPYEQYF.

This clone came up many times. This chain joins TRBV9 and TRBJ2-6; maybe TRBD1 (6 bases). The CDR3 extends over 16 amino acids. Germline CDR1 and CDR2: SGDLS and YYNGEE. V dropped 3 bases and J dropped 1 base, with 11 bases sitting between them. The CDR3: CASSGLQGSGANVLTF. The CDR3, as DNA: TGTGCCAGCAGCGGATTACAGGGATCTGGGGCCAACGTCCTGACTTTC.

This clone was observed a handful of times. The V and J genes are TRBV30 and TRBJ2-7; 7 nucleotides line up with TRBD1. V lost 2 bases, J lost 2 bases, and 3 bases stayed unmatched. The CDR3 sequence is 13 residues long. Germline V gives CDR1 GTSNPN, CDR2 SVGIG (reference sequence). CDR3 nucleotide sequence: TGTGCCTGGAGTAGGGGGCAGACCTACGAGCAGTACTTC. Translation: CAWSRGQTYEQYF.